This T cell receptor (beta chain) was sequenced in a study of cytomegalovirus exposure and HLA in healthy donors. Overall study context: The same platform was used for the approximately 110 validation repertoires and the roughly 640 first-cohort repertoires, a later analysis reported.

The CDR3 loop spans 16 amino acids. The junction had 6 bases not matched to a gene; V was cut back by 4 bases and J by 2 bases. Germline V lookup: CDR1 SGDLS, CDR2 YYNGEE. Method: immunoSEQ multiplex PCR; TCRdb's copy keeps in-frame clones and lacks some. The sample shows 150,000 or so clones, approximately 90% of them seen only once. On this clone itself: Its matching antigen is unknown.

Study observations and caveats: High sensitivity and specificity were reportedly achieved when the classifier diagnosed cytomegalovirus status. Many donors carried some public TCRs, although rarity characterized most TCR sequences.

Sequencing was carried out using PBMCs. This receptor was identified in a woman aged 25-40 years in good health and CMV-seropositive. The chain couples TRBV9 to TRBJ2-7, with TRBD2 identical over 13 bases. The CDR3 DNA reads as TGTGCCAGCAGCCCCGCGGGACTAGCGGGAACCTACGAGCAGTACTTC. Its translation: CASSPAGLAGTYEQYF. Full variable domain (outside the CDR3, taken from reference TRBV9 and TRBJ2-7): DSGVTQTPKHLITATGQRVTLRCSPRSGDLSVYWYQQSLDQGLQFLIQYYNGEERAKGNILERFSAQQFPDLHSELNLSSLELGDSALYFCASSPAGLAGTYEQYFGPGTRLTVT.